Listed below are T cell receptor beta chains from one sample, sequenced in a study of T cell responses to AZD1222 COVID-19 vaccine. Repertoires were generated with immunoSEQ multiplex PCR, while TCRdb's copy carries only in-frame clones and drops some. The table lists tens of thousands of clones, about 88% of them singletons. The sequenced sample was peripheral blood, obtained 28 days after the second AZD1222 dose. All receptors come from an adult who received the AZD1222 COVID-19 vaccine. Both conserved end residues are part of each CDR3. The order of the fields is CDR3 protein, V gene.

cdr3_aa: CASSGSRTSGGLNTGELFF
v_call: TRBV9

cdr3_aa: CASSAGDRNEQFF
v_call: TRBV11-2

cdr3_aa: CASSVDELAGVVHEQFF
v_call: TRBV9

cdr3_aa: CASSFGQGNTEAFF
v_call: TRBV5-6

cdr3_aa: CASSRYRGTYEQYF
v_call: TRBV2

cdr3_aa: CARGGGRGNTGELFF
v_call: TRBV2

cdr3_aa: CASSRSGGGRTDTQYF
v_call: TRBV5-1

cdr3_aa: CASSRDRDRTDTQYF
v_call: TRBV7-9

cdr3_aa: CATSGEGGGNQPQHF
v_call: TRBV24-1

cdr3_aa: CASSIDSIQETQYF
v_call: TRBV5-1

cdr3_aa: CASSEAGPTANQPQHF
v_call: TRBV6-1

cdr3_aa: CAWSSQGGNTIYF
v_call: TRBV30

cdr3_aa: CASSLPGRGGSTDTQYF
v_call: TRBV7-8

cdr3_aa: CASSYSLRQGGQFF
v_call: TRBV6-2/TRBV6-3

cdr3_aa: CASRPGGADNYGYTF
v_call: TRBV19

cdr3_aa: CASSPGTKSGYTF
v_call: TRBV3-1/TRBV3-2

cdr3_aa: CASSLARDVPHPLHF
v_call: TRBV5-1

cdr3_aa: CASSEWGGYGYTF
v_call: TRBV2

cdr3_aa: CATSDPRHHYGYTF
v_call: TRBV24-1

cdr3_aa: CASSSRQMNTEAFF
v_call: TRBV2

cdr3_aa: CATRGYSNQPQHF
v_call: TRBV28